This TCR beta chain was captured by sequencing in a study of blood T cell repertoires in COVID-19. In the study overall: PBMCs, B-cell-depleted T cells, or T cells provided the cDNA or gDNA that made up the material.

The assay was immunoSEQ multiplex PCR, and TCRdb's table has in-frame clones only and misses some. This table holds 250,000 to 300,000 clones, 80% to 90% found once. The clonotype comes from an elderly man with acute or convalescent COVID-19. The specimen was peripheral blood.

CDR3: CASSLGGKKGETQYF. DNA of the CDR3: TGTGCCAGCAGCTTAGGCGGAAAAAAGGGGGAGACCCAGTACTTC. This rearrangement joins TRBV7-2 to TRBJ2-5; D might be TRBD1 (5 bases). Germline CDR1 SGHTA, CDR2 FQGNSA. V lost 1 base and J 5 bases, leaving 14 bases between the germline ends. This CDR3 comprises 15 residues.